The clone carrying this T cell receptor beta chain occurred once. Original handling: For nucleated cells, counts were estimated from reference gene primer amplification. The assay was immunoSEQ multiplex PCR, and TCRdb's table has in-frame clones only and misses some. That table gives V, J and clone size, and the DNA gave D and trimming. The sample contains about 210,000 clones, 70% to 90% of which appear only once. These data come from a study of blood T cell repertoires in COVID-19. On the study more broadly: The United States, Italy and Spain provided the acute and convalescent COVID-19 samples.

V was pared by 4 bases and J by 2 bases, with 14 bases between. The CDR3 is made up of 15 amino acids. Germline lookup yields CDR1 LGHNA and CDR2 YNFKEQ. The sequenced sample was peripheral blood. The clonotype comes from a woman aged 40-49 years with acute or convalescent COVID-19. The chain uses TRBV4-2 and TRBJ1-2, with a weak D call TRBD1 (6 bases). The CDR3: CASSPTYRENYGYTF. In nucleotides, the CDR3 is TGTGCCAGCAGCCCTACCTACAGGGAGAACTATGGCTACACCTTC.